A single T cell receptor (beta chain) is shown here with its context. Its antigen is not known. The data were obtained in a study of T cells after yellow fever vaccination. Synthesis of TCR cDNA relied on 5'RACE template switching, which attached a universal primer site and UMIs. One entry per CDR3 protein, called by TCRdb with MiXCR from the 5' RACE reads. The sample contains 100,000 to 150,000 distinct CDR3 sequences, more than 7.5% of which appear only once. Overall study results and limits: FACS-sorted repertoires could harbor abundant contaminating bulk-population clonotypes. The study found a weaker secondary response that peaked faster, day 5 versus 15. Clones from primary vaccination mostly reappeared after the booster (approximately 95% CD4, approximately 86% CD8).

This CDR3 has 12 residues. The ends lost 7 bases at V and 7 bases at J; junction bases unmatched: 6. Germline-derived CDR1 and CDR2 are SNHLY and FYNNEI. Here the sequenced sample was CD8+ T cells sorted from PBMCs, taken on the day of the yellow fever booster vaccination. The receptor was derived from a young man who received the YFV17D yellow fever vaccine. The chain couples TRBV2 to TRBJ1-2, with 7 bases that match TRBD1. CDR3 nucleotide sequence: TGTGCCAGCAAAGGGACAGAAATTGGCTACACCTTC. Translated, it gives CASKGTEIGYTF.